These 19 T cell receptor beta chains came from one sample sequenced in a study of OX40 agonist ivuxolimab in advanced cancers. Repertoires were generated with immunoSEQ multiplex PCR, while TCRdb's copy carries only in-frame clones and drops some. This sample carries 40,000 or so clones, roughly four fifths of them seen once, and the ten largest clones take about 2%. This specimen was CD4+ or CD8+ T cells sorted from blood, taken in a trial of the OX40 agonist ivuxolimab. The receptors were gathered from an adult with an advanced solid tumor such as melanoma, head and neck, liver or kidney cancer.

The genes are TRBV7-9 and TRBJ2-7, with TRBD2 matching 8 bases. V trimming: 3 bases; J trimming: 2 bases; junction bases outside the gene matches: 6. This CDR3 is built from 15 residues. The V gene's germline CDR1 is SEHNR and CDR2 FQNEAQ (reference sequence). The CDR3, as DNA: TGTGCCAGCAGCTTCAGTACCGGGAGGGCCTACGAGCAGTACTTC. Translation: CASSFSTGRAYEQYF.

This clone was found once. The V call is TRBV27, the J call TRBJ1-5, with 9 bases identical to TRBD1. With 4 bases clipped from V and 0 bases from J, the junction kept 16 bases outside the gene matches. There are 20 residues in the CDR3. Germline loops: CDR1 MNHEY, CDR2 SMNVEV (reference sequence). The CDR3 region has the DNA TGTGCCAGCAGTTCCGGGACAGGGTTTCTCCACTCTTATAGCAATCAGCCCCAGCATTTT. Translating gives CASSSGTGFLHSYSNQPQHF.

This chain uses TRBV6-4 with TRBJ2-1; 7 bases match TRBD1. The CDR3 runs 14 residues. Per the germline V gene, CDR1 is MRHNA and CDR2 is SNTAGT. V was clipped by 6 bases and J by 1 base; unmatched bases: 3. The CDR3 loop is CASSRDRSYNEQFF. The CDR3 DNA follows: TGTGCCAGCAGCCGGGACAGATCCTACAATGAGCAGTTCTTC.

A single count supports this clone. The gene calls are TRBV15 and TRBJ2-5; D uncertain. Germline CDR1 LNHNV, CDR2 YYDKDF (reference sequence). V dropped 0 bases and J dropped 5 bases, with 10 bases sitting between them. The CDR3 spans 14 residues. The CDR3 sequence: CATSRDGPAETQYF. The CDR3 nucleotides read TGTGCCACCAGCAGAGATGGGCCAGCCGAGACCCAGTACTTC. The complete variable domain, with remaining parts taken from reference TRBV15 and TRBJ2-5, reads DAMVIQNPRYQVTQFGKPVTLSCSQTLNHNVMYWYQQKSSQAPKLLFHYYDKDFNNEADTPDNFQSRRPNTSFCFLDIRSPGLGDTAMYLCATSRDGPAETQYFGPGTRLLVL.

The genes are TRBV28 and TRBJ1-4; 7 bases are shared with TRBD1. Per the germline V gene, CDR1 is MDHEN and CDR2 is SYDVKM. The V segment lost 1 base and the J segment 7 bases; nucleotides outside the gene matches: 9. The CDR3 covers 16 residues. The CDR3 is CASSLLGEGATEKLFF. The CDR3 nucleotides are TGTGCCAGCAGTTTATTGGGGGAGGGGGCCACTGAAAAACTGTTTTTT.

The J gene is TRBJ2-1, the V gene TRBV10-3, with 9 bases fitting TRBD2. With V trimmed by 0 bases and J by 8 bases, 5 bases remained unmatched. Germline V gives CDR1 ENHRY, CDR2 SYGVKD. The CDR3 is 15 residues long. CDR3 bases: TGTGCCATCAGTGAGTCTCTAGCGGGGTACGATGAGCAGTTCTTC. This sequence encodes CAISESLAGYDEQFF.

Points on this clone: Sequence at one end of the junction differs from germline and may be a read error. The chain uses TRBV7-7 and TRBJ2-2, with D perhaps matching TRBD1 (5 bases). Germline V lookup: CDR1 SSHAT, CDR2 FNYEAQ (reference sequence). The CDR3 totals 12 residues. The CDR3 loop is CASTSRDGELFF. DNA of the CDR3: TGTGCTAGCACTTCCAGGGACGGGGAGCTGTTTTTT.

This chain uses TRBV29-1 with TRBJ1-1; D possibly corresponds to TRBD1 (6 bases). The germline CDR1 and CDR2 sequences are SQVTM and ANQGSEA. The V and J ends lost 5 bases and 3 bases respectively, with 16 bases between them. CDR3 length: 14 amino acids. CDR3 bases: TGCAGCGTTCGGACAGCCCCAGTGGACACTGAAGCTTTCTTT. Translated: CSVRTAPVDTEAFF.

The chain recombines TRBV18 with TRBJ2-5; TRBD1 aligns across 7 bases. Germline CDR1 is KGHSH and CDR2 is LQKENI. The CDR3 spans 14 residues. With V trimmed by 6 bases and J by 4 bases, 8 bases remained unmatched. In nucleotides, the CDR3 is TGTGCCAGCTCCCCGGGACAGCCTAGAGAGACCCAGTACTTC. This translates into CASSPGQPRETQYF.

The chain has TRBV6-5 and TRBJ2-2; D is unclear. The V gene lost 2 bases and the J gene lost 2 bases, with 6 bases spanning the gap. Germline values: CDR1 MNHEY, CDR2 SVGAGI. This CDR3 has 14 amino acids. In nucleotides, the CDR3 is TGTGCCAGCAGTTACGAGACTAACACCGGGGAGCTGTTTTTT. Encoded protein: CASSYETNTGELFF.

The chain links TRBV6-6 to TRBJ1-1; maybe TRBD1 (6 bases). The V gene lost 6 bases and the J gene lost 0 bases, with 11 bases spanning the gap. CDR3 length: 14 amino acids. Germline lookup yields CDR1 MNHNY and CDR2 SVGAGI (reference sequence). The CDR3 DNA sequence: TGTGCCAGCAGCGTAGGACAGATGAACACTGAAGCTTTCTTT. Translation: CASSVGQMNTEAFF.

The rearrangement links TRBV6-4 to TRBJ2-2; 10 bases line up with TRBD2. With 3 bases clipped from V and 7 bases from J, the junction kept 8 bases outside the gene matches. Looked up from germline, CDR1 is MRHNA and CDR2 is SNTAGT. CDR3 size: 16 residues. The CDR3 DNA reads TGTGCCAGCAGTGAACAATCCGGGACTAGCGTCGGGGAGCTGTTTTTT. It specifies CASSEQSGTSVGELFF.

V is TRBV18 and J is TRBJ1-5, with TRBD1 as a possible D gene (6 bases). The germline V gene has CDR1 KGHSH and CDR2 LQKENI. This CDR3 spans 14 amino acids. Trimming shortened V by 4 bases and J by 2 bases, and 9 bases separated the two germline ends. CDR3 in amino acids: CASSQRQGNQPQHF. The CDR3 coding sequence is TGTGCCAGCTCACAGAGACAGGGCAATCAGCCCCAGCATTTT.

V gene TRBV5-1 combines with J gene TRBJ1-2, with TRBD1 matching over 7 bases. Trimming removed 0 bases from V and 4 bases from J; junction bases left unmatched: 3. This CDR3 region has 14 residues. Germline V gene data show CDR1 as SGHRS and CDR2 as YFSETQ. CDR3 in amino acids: CASSLAGQIYGYTF. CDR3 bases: TGCGCCAGCAGCTTGGCGGGACAGATCTATGGCTACACCTTC.

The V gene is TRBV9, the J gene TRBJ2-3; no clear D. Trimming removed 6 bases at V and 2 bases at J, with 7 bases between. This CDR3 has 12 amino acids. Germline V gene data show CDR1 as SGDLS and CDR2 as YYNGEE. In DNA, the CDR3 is TGTGCCAGCAACCGGGTCACAGATACGCAGTATTTT. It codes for CASNRVTDTQYF.

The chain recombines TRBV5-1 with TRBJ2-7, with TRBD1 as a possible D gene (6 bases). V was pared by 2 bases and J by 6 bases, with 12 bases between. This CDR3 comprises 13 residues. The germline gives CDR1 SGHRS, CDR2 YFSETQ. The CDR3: CASSLGQPGEQYF. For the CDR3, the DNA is TGCGCCAGCAGCTTAGGACAGCCGGGCGAGCAGTACTTC.

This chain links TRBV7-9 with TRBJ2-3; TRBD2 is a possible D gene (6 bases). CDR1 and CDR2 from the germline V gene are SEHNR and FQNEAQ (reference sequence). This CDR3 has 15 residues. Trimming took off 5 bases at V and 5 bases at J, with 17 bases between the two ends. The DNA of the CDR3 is TGTGCCAGCAGCAACCAAGGAGGGATTCAAGATACGCAGTATTTT. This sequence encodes CASSNQGGIQDTQYF. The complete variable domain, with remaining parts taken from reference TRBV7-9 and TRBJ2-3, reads DTGVSQNPRHKITKRGQNVTFRCDPISEHNRLYWYRQTLGQGPEFLTYFQNEAQLEKSRLLSDRFSAERPKGSFSTLEIQRTEQGDSAMYLCASSNQGGIQDTQYFGPGTRLTVL.

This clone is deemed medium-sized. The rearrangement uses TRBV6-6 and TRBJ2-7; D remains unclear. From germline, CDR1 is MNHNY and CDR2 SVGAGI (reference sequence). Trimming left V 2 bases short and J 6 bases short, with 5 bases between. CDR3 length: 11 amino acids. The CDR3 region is CASSYGSEQYF. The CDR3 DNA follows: TGTGCCAGCAGTTACGGGTCCGAGCAGTACTTC.

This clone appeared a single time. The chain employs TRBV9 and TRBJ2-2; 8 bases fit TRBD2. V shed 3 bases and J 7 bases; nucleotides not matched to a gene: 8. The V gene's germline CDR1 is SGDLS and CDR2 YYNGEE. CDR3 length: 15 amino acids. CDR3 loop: CASSAPGGANGELFF. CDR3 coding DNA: TGTGCCAGCAGCGCCCCGGGAGGGGCAAACGGGGAGCTGTTTTTT.